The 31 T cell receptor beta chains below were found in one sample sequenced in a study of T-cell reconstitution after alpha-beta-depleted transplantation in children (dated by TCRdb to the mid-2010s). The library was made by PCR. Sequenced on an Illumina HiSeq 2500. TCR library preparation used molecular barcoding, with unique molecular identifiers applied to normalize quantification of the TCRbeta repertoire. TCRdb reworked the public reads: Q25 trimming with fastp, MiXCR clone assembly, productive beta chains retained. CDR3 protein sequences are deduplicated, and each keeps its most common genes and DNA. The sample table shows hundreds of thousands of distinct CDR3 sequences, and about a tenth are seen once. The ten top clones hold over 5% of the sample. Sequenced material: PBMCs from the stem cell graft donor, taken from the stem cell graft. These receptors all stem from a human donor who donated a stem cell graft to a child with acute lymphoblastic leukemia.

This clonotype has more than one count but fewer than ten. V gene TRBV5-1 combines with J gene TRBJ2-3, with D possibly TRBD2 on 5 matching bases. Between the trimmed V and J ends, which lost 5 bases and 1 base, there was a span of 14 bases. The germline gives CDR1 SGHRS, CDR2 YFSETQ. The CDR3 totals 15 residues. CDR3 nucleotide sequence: TGCGCCAGCAGGAGCGGCGGGCTACGCACAGATACGCAGTATTTT. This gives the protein CASRSGGLRTDTQYF.

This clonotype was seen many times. This chain's CDR3 is CASSVAGQGPIRSPYEQYF. Written as DNA, the CDR3 is TGCGCCAGCAGCGTAGCGGGACAGGGGCCAATCCGGTCGCCATACGAGCAGTACTTC. The rearrangement uses TRBV5-1 and TRBJ2-7; 10 bases fit TRBD1. Germline CDR1 reads SGHRS; CDR2 reads YFSETQ. The J segment lost 4 bases and the V segment lost 4 bases, leaving 20 bases of the junction unmatched. The CDR3 is 19 amino acids.

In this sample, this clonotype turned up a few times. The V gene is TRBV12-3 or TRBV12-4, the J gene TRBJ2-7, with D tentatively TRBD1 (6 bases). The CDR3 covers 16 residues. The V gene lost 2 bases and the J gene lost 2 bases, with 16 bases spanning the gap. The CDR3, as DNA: TGTGCCAGCAGTTTATTAGGGCAGGGGAGACCCTACGAGCAGTACTTC. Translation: CASSLLGQGRPYEQYF.

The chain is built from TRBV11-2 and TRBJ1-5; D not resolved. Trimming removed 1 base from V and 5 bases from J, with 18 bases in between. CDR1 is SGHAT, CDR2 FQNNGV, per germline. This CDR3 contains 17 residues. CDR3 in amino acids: CASSLVSGLRKDQPQHF. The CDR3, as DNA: TGTGCCAGCAGCTTAGTCTCCGGGCTGAGAAAGGATCAGCCCCAGCATTTT.

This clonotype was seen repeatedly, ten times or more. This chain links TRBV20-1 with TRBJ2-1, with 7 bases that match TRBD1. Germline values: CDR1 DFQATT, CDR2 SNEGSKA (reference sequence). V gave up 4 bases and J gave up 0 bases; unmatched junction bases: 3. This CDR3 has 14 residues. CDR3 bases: TGCAGTGCTACGCCAGGGGGCTCCTACAATGAGCAGTTCTTC. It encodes CSATPGGSYNEQFF.

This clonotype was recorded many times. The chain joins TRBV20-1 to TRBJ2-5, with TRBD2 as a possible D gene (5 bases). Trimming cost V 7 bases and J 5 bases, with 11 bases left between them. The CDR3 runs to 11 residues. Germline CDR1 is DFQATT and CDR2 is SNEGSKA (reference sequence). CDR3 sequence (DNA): TGCAGTGTTTCTCCGGGGGAGACCCAGTACTTC. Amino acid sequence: CSVSPGETQYF.

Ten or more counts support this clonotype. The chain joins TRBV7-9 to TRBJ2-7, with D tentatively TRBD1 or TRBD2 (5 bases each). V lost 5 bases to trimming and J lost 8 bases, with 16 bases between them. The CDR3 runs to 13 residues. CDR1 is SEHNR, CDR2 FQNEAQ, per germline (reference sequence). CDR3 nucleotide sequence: TGTGCCAGCAGCCCCCAAGTGGGGGAGAAGCAGTACTTC. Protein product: CASSPQVGEKQYF.

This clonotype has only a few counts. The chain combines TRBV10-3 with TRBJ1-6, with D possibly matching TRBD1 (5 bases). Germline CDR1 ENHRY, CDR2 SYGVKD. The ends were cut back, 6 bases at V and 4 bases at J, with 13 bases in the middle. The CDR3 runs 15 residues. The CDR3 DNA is TGTGCCATCAGCGAAGGGACGGATTATAATTCACCCCTCCACTTT. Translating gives CAISEGTDYNSPLHF.

In nucleotides, the CDR3 is TGCGCCAGCAGGTTGTCTCCCCAAAGCGGGGGTTATGGCTACACCTTC. Protein: CASRLSPQSGGYGYTF. The chain recombines TRBV5-1 with TRBJ1-2, with a weak D call TRBD1 (5 bases). The V gene lost 5 bases and the J gene lost 5 bases, with 22 bases spanning the gap. The CDR3 consists of 16 residues. Germline-derived CDR1 and CDR2 are SGHRS and YFSETQ.

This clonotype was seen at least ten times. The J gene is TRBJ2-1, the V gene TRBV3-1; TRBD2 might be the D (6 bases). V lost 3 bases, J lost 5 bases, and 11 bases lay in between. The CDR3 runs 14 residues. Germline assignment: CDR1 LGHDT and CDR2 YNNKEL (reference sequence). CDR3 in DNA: TGTGCCAGCAGCCAGGAGGGTGGGAACAATGAGCAGTTCTTC. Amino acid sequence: CASSQEGGNNEQFF.

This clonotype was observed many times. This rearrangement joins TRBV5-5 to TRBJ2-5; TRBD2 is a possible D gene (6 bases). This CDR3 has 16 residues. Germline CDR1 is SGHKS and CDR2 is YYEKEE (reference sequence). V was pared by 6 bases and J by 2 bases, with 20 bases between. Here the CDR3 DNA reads TGTGCCAGCACCCTGGAGGGCAGGGCTCGACAAGAGACCCAGTACTTC. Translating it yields CASTLEGRARQETQYF.

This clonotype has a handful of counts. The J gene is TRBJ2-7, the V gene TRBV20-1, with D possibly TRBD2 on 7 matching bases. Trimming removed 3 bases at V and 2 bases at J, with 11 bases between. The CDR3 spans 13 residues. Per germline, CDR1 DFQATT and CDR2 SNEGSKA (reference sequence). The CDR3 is CSASGGLAYEQYF. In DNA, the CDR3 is TGCAGTGCTAGCGGGGGGCTGGCCTACGAGCAGTACTTC.

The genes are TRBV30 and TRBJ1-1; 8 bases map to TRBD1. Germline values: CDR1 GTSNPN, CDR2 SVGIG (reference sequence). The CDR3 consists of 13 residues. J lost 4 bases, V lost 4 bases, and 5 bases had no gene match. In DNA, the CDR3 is TGTGCCTGGAAGGCAGGGGGCACCACTGAAGCTTTCTTT. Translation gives CAWKAGGTTEAFF. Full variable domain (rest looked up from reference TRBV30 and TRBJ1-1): SQTIHQWPATLVQPVGSPLSLECTVEGTSNPNLYWYRQAAGRGLQLLFYSVGIGQISSEVPQNLSASRPQDRQFILSSKKLLLSDSGFYLCAWKAGGTTEAFFGQGTRLTVV.

The CDR3 region is CSARGGNKETQYF. The CDR3 bases are TGCAGTGCCCGAGGGGGCAACAAAGAGACCCAGTACTTC. The chain combines TRBV20-1 with TRBJ2-5; 7 bases map to TRBD1. Unmatched junction bases numbered 7, after V lost 6 bases and J lost 3 bases. From germline, CDR1 is DFQATT and CDR2 SNEGSKA (reference sequence). The CDR3 extends over 13 amino acids.

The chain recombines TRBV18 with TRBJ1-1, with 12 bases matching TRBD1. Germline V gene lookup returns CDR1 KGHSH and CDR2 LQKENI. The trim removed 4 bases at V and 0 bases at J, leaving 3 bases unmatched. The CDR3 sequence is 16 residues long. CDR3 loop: CASSRGTGGMNTEAFF. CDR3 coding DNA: TGTGCCAGCTCACGAGGGACAGGGGGCATGAACACTGAAGCTTTCTTT.

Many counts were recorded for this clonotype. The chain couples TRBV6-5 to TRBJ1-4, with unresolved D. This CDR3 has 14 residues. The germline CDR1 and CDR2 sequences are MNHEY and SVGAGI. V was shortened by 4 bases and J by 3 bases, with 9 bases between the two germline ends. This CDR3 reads CASSSEVPNEKLFF. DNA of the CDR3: TGTGCCAGCAGTTCAGAGGTCCCTAATGAAAAACTGTTTTTT.

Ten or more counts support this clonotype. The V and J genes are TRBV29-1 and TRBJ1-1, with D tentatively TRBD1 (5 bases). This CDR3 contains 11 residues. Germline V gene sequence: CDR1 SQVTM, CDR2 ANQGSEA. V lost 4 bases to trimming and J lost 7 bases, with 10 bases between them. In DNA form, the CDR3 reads TGCAGCGTTGGGGATAGGGGTGAAGCTTTCTTT. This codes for CSVGDRGEAFF.

CDR3 in DNA: TGTGCCAGTAGTATGGCAGGAGGGACTGAAGCTTTCTTT. This codes for CASSMAGGTEAFF. The V and J genes are TRBV19 and TRBJ1-1; D is unclear. Germline CDR1 reads LNHDA; CDR2 reads SQIVND (reference sequence). V shed 3 bases and J shed 5 bases, with 10 bases lying between them. The CDR3 runs 13 residues.

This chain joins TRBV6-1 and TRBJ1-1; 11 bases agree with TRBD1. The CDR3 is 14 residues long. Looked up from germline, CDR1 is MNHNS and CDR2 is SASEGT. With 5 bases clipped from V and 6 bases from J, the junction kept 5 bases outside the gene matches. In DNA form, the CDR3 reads TGTGCCAGCAGTCGGGGACAGGGGGTCGCTGAAGCTTTCTTT. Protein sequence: CASSRGQGVAEAFF.

The CDR3 DNA reads as TGCGCCAGCAGCTTGGGTTCGTTTGGAGGGGGTAATGAAAAACTGTTTTTT. Translation gives CASSLGSFGGGNEKLFF. The V call is TRBV5-1, the J call TRBJ1-4; D possibly corresponds to TRBD1 (6 bases). The CDR3 length is 17 residues. Looked up from germline, CDR1 is SGHRS and CDR2 is YFSETQ. With 0 bases removed from V and 4 bases from J, the gap between germline ends came to 16 bases.

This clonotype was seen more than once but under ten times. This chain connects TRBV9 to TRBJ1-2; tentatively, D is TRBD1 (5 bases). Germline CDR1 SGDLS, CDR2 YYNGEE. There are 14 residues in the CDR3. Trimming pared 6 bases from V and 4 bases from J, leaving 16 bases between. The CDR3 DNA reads TGTGCCAGCAACCCCCTGGGGCGGAGCTATGGCTACACCTTC. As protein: CASNPLGRSYGYTF.

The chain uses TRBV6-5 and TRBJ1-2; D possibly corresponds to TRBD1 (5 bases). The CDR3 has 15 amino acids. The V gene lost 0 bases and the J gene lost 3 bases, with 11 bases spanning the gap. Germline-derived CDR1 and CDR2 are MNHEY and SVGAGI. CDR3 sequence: CASSYSRGYDYGYTF. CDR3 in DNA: TGTGCCAGCAGTTACTCGCGGGGGTATGACTATGGCTACACCTTC.

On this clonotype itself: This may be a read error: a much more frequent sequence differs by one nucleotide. The DNA for the CDR3 is TGTGCCAGCAGCCATGGAAGGACCCAGTACTTC. Translating gives CASSHGRTQYF. The genes are TRBV4-2 and TRBJ2-5; no clear D. Looked up from germline, CDR1 is LGHNA and CDR2 is YNFKEQ. The CDR3 sequence is 11 residues long. The ends were cut back, 3 bases at V and 7 bases at J, with 6 bases in the middle.

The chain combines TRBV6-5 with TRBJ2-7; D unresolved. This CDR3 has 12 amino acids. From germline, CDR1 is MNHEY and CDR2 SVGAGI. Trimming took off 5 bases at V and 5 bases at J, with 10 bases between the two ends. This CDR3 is CASSPPSHEQYF. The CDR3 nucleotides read TGTGCCAGCAGTCCACCATCCCACGAGCAGTACTTC.

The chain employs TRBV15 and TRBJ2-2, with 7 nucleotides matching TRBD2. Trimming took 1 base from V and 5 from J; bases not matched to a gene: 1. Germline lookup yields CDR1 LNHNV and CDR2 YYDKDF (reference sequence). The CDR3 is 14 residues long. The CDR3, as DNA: TGTGCCACCAGCAGAGGGACTAGTACCGGGGAGCTGTTTTTT. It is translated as CATSRGTSTGELFF.

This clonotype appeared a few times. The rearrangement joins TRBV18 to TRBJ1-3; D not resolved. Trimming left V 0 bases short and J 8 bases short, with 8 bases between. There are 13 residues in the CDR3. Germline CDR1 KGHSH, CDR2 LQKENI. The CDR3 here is CASSPPLRDTIYF. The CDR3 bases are TGTGCCAGCTCACCACCTCTCCGGGACACCATATATTTT.

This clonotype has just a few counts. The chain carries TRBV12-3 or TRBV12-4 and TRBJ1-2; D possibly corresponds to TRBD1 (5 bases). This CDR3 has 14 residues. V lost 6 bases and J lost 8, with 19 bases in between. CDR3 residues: CASRPSEGEKGYTF. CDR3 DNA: TGTGCCAGCAGACCTTCTGAAGGGGAAAAAGGCTACACCTTC.

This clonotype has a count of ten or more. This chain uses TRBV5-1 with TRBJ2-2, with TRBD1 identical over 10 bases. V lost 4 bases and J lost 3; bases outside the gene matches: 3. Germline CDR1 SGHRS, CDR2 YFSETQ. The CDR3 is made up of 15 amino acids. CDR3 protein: CASSPGTGDTGELFF. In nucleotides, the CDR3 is TGCGCCAGCAGCCCCGGGACAGGGGACACCGGGGAGCTGTTTTTT.

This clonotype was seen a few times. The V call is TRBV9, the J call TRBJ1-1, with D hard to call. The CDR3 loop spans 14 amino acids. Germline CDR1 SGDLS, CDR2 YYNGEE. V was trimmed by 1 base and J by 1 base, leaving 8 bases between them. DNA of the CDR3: TGTGCCAGCAGCGTAAGGGAAGGGAACACTGAAGCTTTCTTT. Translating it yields CASSVREGNTEAFF.

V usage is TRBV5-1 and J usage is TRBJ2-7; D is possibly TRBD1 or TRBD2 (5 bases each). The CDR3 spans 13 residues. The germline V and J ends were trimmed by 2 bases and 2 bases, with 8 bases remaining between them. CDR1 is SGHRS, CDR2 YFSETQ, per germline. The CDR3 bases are TGCGCCAGCAGCTTTGGGGGTACCTACGAGCAGTACTTC. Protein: CASSFGGTYEQYF. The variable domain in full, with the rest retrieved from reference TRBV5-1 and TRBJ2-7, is KAGVTQTPRYLIKTRGQQVTLSCSPISGHRSVSWYQQTPGQGLQFLFEYFSETQRNKGNFPGRFSGRQFSNSRSEMNVSTLELGDSALYLCASSFGGTYEQYFGPGTRLTVT.

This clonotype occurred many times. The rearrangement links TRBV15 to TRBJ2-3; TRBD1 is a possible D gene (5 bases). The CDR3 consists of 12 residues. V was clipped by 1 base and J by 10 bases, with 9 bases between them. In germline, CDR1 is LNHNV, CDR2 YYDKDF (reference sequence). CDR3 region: CATSRGQSSQYF. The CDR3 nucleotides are TGTGCCACCAGCAGAGGACAGTCTTCGCAGTATTTT.